This entry concerns a single TCR beta chain. No cognate antigen has been identified for it. The input lacks base qualities; no much larger clone sits a single base away. The cohort comprised fewer than 750 healthy bone marrow donors. At the time of sampling, all cohort members were nominally healthy, though unrecorded immune exposures were likely present. The donor tested CMV seropositive and was one of the 289 seropositive cohort members. A peripheral blood sample was provided by each donor, and peripheral blood mononuclear cells were used for TCR beta sequencing. Genomic DNA was extracted from the blood cell samples with the Qiagen DNeasy Blood Extraction Kit. Relative to germline, V is missing 6 bases and J is missing 5 bases, with 10 bases of the junction outside any gene match. There are 15 amino acids in the CDR3, from cysteine to phenylalanine inclusive. Only the CDR3 portion is preserved as DNA: 45 bases, with reading frame beginning at the first base. The germline V gene gives CDR1 as MNHNS and CDR2 as SASEGT.

The data originate from a study of cytomegalovirus exposure and HLA in healthy donors (dated by TCRdb to 2017 to 2019). Background for the entire study: According to an earlier analysis of 587 of the donors, 150 million to 200 million T cells yielded some 120 million unique TCR beta sequences and about 300 Gb of sequence data. High-throughput TCR immunosequencing, statistical association of individual TCRs with disease status, and machine learning were combined to predict cytomegalovirus infection status. Rather than using new phenotypic data, the later analysis identified candidate immune exposures from TCR beta sequences and from how often those sequences occurred across donors. Because of strong linkage in the cohort, roughly five DR-DQ haplotypes were treated as single units for association and clustering. All discovery cohort repertoires had been generated using a single sequencing platform. Alongside the repertoire data, information on donor age, sex, ethnicity and CMV serostatus was compiled. Among the roughly 390 genotyped donors, 75% to 90% belonged to the genetic ancestry cluster associated with self-reported Caucasian donors. In an earlier analysis of a few hundred of the donors, high-throughput TCR beta sequencing was used to judge whether each TCR beta V gene segment behaved as functional or pseudogenic. To study patterns of TCR occurrence, a later analysis re-analyzed previously published TCR beta repertoires from 666 donors and added high-resolution HLA genotyping. The study aimed to test whether cataloging public T cell receptors could reveal signatures of past pathogen exposure. Among 300 to 450 genotyped donors of the cohort, an average of around 240,000 unique TCR beta nucleotide sequences were sequenced per donor, roughly a sixth of them non-productive. Class I and class II HLA loci were covered by the typing at four-digit resolution. A later genetic analysis used genome-wide SNP genotypes for about 55% of the 666 donors, treating that subset as a discovery cohort. Typing coverage varied by locus: roughly 620-640 donors for A, B, C, DRB1 and DQB1; approximately 520 for DQA1; over 600 for DPA1; about 450 for DPB1. An early release covering roughly 600 HLA-typed donors comprised 250 to 350 gigabases of sequencing data and roughly 86 million unique TCR sequences. Using immunosequencing, the study profiled T cell repertoires from 500 to 800 subjects and related those repertoires to cytomegalovirus serostatus. Besides the first cohort of roughly 700 subjects, a separate validation cohort made up of 120 different subjects was used.

The library was obtained by the immunoSEQ multiplex PCR assay. For the multiplex PCR, a mixture combining 60 forward primers for TCR Vbeta segments and 13 reverse primers for TCR Jbeta segments was used. A multiplex PCR assay on genomic DNA amplified the CDR3 region of rearranged TCR beta genes. Amplified TCR beta libraries were sequenced as 87-base-pair reads on the Illumina HiSeq System. For the original study's pipeline: A later analysis counted some 80 million unique TCR beta chains across the 666 repertoires, and roughly 11 million of these chains were shared by at least two donors. To remove PCR and sequencing errors, raw reads were error-corrected and collapsed into unique sequences using a nearest-neighbor algorithm that merged closely related sequences. CDR3 sequences were aligned to IMGT reference sequences to assign V, D and J gene segments. Each retained sequence needed at least a six-nucleotide match to both a V gene segment and a J gene segment. Rearrangements were called productive when the CDR3 lacked stop codons and stayed in frame with V and J; all others were non-productive. CDR3 was defined by IMGT convention, running from the second conserved V-encoded cysteine to the conserved J-encoded phenylalanine. In an earlier analysis of some 550 of the donors, sequences lacking an unambiguous match to a single V gene segment were excluded. An earlier analysis of a few hundred of the donors called V segments functional above 56.7% productive rearrangements and segregating when the between-donor standard deviation exceeded 5%. A statistical classification framework was built to diagnose cytomegalovirus status from the catalog of TCR beta chain sequences. In a later analysis, TCR nucleotide sequences were compared against IMGT/GENE-DB human TR gene sequences so that V and J genes could be assigned. A later analysis assigned CDR3 sequences and most-parsimonious VDJ recombination scenarios with the TCRdist pipeline. In a later analysis, each TCR beta chain was defined by its CDR3 amino acid sequence together with its V-gene family, and reads without a unique V-gene family were excluded. As a way to deal with suspected cross-contamination and a sequencing artifact, a later analysis dropped hundreds of nucleotide sequences that were highly shared and had low generation probability. For each public chain, a later analysis derived a clonal expansion index from normalized ranks of inferred template counts within each repertoire. In a later analysis, generation probabilities were computed with a VDJ recombination model fitted to out-of-frame rearrangements, and the resulting probabilities were checked against IGoR. In a later analysis, hypergeometric tests were used to score TCR-TCR, TCR-HLA and TCR-CMV co-occurrence, with a repertoire-size bias correction applied to TCR pairs. To estimate false discovery rates, a later analysis permuted the HLA or CMV assignments 20 times. A later analysis grouped co-occurring TCRs with DBSCAN, adding TCRdist sequence similarity when clustering within HLA-allele-positive subsets. Co-occurrence clustering excluded repertoires with fewer than 30,000 or more than 120,000 public chains, plus five with anomalous nucleotide sharing. As stored in TCRdb, this immuneACCESS dataset retains in-frame rearrangements with V and J assigned. A fraction of the clones does not appear; measured against another copy, unresolved V genes explain less than half of the discrepancy, and the remainder lacks a known reason. V, J and clone size reflect that table, while D and trimming were determined from the DNA. This sample is represented by some 150,000 clones; about 9.2% of them were singletons. Jointly, the top ten make up approximately 7.5% of the sample.

What the authors observed across the whole study: Because some donors lacked HLA typing at each locus, the association tests relied only on the typed subset. A further reported finding was that TCR beta sequences accurately predicted the HLA-A and HLA-B alleles for most subjects in the first cohort. Presence/absence analyses assumed roughly uniform sequencing depth across donors, an assumption that may not hold. In a later analysis, about 17,000 TCR beta sequences were associated with specific HLA alleles at a false discovery rate of 0.05. Several of the top co-occurrence clusters appeared to be linked to parvovirus B19, influenza, CMV and Epstein-Barr virus, according to a later analysis. Some IMGT-functional V segments, including TRBV6-2 and TRBV6-3, could not be told apart with the 87-base-pair reads, so those segments were excluded. An earlier analysis of 587 of the donors showed that most TCR beta V segments appeared in productive rearrangements either about 90% or about 30% of the time, which broadly matched IMGT annotations. Linkage disequilibrium might explain the correlated functional status among segregating V segments, but an unknown experimental factor could not be ruled out. In this cohort, only TCR beta chains were sequenced, and detectable features were limited by the absence of alpha or paired-chain data. While some public TCRs were present in many individuals, most TCR sequences turned up only very rarely across donors. A few of the identified cytomegalovirus-associated TCR beta chains were confirmed in vitro to be specific for cytomegalovirus antigens. In a later analysis, the rate of TCR association differed among HLA loci, with DRB1 alleles having the most associated TCRs and HLA-C alleles having the fewest. Because counts were too low, about 15 rarely observed V segments, including chromosome 9 orphons, were left out of the earlier analysis of several hundred of the donors. Cytomegalovirus status was reported to be diagnosed by the classifier with high specificity and sensitivity in both the original and validation cohorts. In the study, 164 TCR beta chains were listed as associated with cytomegalovirus. Assigning TCR associations to individual alleles was difficult when HLA alleles, especially DR and DQ, strongly co-occurred. Most CMV-associated TCR beta chains appeared to be HLA-restricted in a later analysis, and the HLA associations seemed to be driven largely by CMV exposure. Compared with equally common non-associated chains, HLA-associated TCR beta chains in a later analysis were more clonally expanded and had lower generation probabilities. A cluster of highly shared sequence variants was judged likely to represent a technical artifact of the sequencing pipeline. In a later genetic analysis, fewer N-insertions in productive TCRs were reported among donors in an Asian-associated ancestry cluster than the roughly 700-donor mean. The authors suggested that the approach could potentially be generalized to other disease states and immunological phenotypes. The only immune exposure information available for the cohort was CMV serostatus. An association between a missense DCLRE1C variant and V-gene and J-gene trimming of TCR beta chains was found in a later genetic analysis and replicated in an independent cohort.

This receptor was obtained from a woman in her 40s in good health and CMV-seropositive. Recombination joined TRBV6-1 with TRBJ2-1, and TRBD2 aligns with 7 junction nucleotides. Sequencing was carried out using PBMCs. The nucleotide sequence is given as TGTGCCAGCAGCCTTCTAGCGGTCCAGAACAATGAGCAGTTCTTC. Protein translation: CASSLLAVQNNEQFF.